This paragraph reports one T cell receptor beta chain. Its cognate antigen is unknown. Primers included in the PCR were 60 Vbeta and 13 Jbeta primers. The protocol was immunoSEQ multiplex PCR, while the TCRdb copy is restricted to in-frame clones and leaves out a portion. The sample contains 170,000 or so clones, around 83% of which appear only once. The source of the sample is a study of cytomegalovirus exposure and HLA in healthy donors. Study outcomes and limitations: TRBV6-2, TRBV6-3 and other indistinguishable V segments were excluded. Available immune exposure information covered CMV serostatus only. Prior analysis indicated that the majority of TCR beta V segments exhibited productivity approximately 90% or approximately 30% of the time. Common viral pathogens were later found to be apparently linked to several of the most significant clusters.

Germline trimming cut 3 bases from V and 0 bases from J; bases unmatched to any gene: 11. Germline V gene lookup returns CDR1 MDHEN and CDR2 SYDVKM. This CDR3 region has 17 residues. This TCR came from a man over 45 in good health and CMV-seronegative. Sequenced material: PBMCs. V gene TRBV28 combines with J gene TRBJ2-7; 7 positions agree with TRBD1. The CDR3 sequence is CASSFWGSGQASYEQYF. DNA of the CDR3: TGTGCCAGCAGTTTTTGGGGGTCAGGACAGGCCTCCTACGAGCAGTACTTC.